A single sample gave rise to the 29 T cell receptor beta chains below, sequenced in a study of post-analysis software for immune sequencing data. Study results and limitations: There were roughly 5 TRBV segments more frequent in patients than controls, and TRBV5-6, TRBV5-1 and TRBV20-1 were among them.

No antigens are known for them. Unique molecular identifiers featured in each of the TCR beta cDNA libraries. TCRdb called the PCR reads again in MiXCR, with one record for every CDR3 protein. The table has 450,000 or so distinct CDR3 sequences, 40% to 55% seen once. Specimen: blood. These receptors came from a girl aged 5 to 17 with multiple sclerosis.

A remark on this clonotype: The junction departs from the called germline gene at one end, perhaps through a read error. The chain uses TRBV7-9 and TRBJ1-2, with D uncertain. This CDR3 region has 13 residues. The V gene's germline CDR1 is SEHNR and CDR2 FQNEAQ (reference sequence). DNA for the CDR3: TGTGCCAGCAGCCCTACAGCTAACTATAGCTACACCTTC. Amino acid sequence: CASSPTANYSYTF.

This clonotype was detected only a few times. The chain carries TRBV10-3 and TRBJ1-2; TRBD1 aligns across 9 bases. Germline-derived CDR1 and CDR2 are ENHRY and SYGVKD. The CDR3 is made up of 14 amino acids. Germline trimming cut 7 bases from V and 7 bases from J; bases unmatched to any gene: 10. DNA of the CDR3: TGTGCCATCAACCAGGGACAGGGCGTGAGTGGCTACACCTTC. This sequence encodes CAINQGQGVSGYTF.

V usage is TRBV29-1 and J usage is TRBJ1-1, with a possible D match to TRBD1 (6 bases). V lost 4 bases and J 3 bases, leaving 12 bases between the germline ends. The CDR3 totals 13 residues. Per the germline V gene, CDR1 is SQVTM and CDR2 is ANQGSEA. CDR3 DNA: TGCAGCGTTGTCGGGGGCGAGTACACTGAAGCTTTCTTT. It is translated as CSVVGGEYTEAFF.

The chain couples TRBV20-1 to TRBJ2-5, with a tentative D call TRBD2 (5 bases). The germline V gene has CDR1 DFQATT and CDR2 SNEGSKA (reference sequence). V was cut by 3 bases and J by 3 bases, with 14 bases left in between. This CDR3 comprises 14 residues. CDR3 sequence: CSARRGSAKETQYF. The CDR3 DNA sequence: TGCAGTGCTAGGCGAGGGAGTGCAAAAGAGACCCAGTACTTC.

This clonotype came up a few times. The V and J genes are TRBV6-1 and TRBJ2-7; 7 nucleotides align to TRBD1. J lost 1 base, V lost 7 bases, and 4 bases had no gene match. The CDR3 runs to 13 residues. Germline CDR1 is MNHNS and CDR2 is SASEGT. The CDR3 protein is CASKGTESYEQYF. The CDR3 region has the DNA TGTGCCAGCAAGGGGACAGAGTCCTACGAGCAGTACTTC.

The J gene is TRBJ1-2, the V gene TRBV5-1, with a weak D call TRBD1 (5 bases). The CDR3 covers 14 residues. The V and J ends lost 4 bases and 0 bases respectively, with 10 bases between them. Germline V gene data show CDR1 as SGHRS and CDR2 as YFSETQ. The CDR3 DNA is TGCGCCAGCAGCGTTGACAGAGCTAACTATGGCTACACCTTC. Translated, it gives CASSVDRANYGYTF.

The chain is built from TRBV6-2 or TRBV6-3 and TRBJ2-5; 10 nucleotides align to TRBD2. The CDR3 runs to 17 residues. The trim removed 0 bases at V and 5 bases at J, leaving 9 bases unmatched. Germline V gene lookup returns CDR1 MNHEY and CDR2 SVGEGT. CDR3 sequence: CASSYSRFFSGRETQYF. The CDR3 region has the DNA TGTGCCAGCAGTTACTCGCGATTCTTTAGCGGGAGGGAGACCCAGTACTTC.

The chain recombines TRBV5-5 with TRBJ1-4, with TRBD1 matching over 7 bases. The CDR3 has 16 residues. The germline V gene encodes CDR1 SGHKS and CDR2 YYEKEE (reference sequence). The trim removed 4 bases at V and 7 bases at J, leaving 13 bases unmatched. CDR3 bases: TGTGCCAGCAGCCGAAATCGACAGGGAGAAGCTGAAAAACTGTTTTTT. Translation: CASSRNRQGEAEKLFF.

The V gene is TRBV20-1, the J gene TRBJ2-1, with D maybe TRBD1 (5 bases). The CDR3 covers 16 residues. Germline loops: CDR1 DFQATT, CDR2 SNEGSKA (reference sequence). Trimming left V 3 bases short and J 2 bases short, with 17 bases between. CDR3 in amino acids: CSASTGLEGTYNEQFF. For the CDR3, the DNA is TGCAGTGCTAGCACAGGTCTAGAAGGGACCTACAATGAGCAGTTCTTC.

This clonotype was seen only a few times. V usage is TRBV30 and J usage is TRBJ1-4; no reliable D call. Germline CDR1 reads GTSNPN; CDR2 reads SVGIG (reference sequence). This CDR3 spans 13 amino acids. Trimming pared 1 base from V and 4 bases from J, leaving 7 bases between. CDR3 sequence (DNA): TGTGCCTGGAGTGCAAGGATTAATGAAAAACTGTTTTTT. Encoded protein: CAWSARINEKLFF.

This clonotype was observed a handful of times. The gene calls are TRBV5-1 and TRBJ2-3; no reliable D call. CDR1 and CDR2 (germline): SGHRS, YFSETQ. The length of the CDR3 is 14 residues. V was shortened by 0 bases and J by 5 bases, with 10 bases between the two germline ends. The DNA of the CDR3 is TGCGCCAGCAGCTTGGCCTCCACGGGAGATACGCAGTATTTT. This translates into CASSLASTGDTQYF.

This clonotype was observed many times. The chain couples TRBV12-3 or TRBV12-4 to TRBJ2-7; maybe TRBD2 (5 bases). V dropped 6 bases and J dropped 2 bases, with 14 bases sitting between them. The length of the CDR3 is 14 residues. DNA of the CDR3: TGTGCCAGCAGAAGGACTGGCCAACCCTACGAGCAGTACTTC. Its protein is CASRRTGQPYEQYF.

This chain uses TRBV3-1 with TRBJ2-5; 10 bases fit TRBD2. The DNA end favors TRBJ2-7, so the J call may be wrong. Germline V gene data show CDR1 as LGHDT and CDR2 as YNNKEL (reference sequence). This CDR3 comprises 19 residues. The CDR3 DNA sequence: TGTGCCAGCAGCCAAGTGGGATATGGAGCGGGAGGGAGCATCTACGAGCAGTACTTC. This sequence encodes CASSQVGYGAGGSIYEQYF.

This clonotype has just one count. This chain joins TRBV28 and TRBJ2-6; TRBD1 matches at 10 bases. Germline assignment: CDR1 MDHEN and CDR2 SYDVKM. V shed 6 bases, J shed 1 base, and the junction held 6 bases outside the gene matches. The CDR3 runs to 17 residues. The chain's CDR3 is CASRAGTGDSGANVLTF. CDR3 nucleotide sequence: TGTGCCAGCAGGGCCGGGACAGGGGATTCTGGGGCCAACGTCCTGACTTTC.

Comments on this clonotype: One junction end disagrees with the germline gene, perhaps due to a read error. The CDR3 is CASRGVWEGGTTKNIQYF. The CDR3 DNA reads as TGCGCCAGCAGAGGGGTATGGGAGGGAGGGACGACCAAAAACATTCAGTACTTC. The chain has TRBV6-1 and TRBJ2-4, with 7 bases that match TRBD2. Germline V gene lookup returns CDR1 MNHNS and CDR2 SASEGT. CDR3 size: 18 residues.

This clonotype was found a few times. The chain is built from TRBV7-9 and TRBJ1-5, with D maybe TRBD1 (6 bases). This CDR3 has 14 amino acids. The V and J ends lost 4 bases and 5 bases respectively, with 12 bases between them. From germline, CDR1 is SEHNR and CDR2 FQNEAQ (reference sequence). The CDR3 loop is CASSWGGQHQPQHF. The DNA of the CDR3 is TGTGCCAGCAGCTGGGGGGGGCAGCATCAGCCCCAGCATTTT.

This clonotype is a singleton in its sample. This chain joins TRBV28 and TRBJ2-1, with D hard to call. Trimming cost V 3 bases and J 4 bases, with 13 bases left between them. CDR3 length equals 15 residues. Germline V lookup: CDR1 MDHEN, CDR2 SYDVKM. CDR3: CASSLAIPGYNEQFF. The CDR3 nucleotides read TGTGCCAGCAGTTTGGCCATCCCAGGTTACAATGAGCAGTTCTTC.

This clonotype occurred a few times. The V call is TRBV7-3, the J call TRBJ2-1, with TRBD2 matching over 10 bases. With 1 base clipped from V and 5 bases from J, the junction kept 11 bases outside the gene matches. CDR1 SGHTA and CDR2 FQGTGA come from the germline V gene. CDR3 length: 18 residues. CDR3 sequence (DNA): TGTGCCAGCAGCTTAATTCGGTATGGACTAGCGGATAACAATGAGCAGTTCTTC. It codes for CASSLIRYGLADNNEQFF.

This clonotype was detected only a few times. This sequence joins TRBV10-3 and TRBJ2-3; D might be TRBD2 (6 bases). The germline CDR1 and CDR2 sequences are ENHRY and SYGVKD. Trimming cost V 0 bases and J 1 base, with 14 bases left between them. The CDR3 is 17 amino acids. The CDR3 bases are TGTGCCATCAGTGAGTCACGGTTGAGCGGGCGCACAGATACGCAGTATTTT. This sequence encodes CAISESRLSGRTDTQYF.

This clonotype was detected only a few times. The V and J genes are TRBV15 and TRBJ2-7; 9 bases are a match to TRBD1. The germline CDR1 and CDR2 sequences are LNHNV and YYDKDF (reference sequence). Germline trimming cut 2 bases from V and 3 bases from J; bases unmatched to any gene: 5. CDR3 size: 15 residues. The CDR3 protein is CATSRYPGQGYEQYF. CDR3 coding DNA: TGTGCCACCAGCAGATATCCGGGACAGGGCTACGAGCAGTACTTC.

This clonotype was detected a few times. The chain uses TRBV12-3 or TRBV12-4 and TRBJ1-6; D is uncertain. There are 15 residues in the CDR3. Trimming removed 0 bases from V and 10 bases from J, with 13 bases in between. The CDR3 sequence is CASSLALRSGSPLHF. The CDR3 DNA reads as TGTGCCAGCAGTTTAGCGCTAAGGTCGGGATCACCCCTCCACTTT.

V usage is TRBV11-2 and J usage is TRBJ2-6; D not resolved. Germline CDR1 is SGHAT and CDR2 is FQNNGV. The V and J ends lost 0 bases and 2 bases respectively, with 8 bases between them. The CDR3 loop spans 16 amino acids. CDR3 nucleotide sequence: TGTGCCAGCAGCTTAGAGGGGAACCCTGGGGCCAACGTCCTGACTTTC. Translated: CASSLEGNPGANVLTF.

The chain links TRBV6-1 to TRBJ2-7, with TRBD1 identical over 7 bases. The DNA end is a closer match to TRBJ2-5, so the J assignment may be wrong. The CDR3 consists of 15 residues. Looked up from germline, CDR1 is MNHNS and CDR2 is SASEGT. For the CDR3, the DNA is TGTGCCAGCAGTGAGCAGACAGGGAAAGGAGAGACCCAGTACTTC. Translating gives CASSEQTGKGETQYF.

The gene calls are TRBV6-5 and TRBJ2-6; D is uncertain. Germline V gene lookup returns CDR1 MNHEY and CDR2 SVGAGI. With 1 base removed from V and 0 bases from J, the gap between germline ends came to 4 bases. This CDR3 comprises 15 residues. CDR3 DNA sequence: TGTGCCAGCAGTTACTGGAGCTCTGGGGCCAACGTCCTGACTTTC. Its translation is CASSYWSSGANVLTF.

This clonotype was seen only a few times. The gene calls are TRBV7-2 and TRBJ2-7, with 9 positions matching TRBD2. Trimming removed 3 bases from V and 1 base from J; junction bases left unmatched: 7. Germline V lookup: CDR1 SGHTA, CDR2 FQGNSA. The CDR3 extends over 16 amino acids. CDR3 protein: CASSLPGLAHSYEQYF. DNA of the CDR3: TGTGCCAGCAGCTTGCCTGGACTAGCGCATTCCTACGAGCAGTACTTC.

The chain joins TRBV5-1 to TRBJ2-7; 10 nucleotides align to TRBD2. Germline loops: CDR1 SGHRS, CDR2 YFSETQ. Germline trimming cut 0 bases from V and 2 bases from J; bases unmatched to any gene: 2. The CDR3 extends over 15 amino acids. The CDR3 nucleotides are TGCGCCAGCAGCTTGGAAGCGGGAGGGCCCTACGAGCAGTACTTC. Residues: CASSLEAGGPYEQYF.

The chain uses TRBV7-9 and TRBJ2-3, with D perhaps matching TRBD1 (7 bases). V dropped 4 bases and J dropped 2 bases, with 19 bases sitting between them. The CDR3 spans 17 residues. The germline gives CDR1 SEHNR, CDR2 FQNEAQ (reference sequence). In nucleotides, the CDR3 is TGTGCCAGCAGCTACAAGGAGGGGGCGATCCTCACAGATACGCAGTATTTT. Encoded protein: CASSYKEGAILTDTQYF.

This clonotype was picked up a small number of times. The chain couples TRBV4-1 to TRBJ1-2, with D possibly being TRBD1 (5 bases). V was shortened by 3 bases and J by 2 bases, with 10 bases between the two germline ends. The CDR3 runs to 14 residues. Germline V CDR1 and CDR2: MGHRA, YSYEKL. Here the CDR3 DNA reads TGCGCCAGCAGCCAGGACAAATCAAACTATGGCTACACCTTC. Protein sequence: CASSQDKSNYGYTF.

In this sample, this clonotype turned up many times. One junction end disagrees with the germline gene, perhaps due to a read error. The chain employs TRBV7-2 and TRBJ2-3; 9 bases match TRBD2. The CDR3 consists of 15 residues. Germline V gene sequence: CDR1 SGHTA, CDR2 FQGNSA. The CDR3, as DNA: TGTGCTAGCAGCTTAGCGGGAGTAGGTACAGATACGCAGTATTTT. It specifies CASSLAGVGTDTQYF.